This T cell receptor (beta chain) was captured by sequencing in a study of shared clonotypes between healthy human individuals. Study observations and caveats: It was only blood that was sampled, and tissue repertoires likely differ. Lower generation probabilities were found for non-shared clonotypes than for those shared by all four donors.

The table came from immunoSEQ multiplex PCR; TCRdb's copy has only in-frame clones and leaves some out. The profile shows under 1 million clones, about 96% of them singletons. Terminally differentiated effector memory CD45RA+ cells were excluded from the naive CD8 cells, which were CD45RO-negative and positively selected for CCR7. A note on this clone: Its antigen remains unidentified.

The TCR comes from a man aged 25-45 years in good health. The sample consisted of naive CD8+ T cells sorted from blood.

This CDR3 reads CSVHLETYEQYF. The CDR3 DNA reads TGCAGCGTCCATCTGGAAACCTACGAGCAGTACTTC. The V gene is TRBV29-1, the J gene TRBJ2-7, with no clear D. Germline V gives CDR1 SQVTM, CDR2 ANQGSEA. The CDR3 extends over 12 amino acids. The germline V and J ends were trimmed by 6 bases and 2 bases, with 11 bases remaining between them.